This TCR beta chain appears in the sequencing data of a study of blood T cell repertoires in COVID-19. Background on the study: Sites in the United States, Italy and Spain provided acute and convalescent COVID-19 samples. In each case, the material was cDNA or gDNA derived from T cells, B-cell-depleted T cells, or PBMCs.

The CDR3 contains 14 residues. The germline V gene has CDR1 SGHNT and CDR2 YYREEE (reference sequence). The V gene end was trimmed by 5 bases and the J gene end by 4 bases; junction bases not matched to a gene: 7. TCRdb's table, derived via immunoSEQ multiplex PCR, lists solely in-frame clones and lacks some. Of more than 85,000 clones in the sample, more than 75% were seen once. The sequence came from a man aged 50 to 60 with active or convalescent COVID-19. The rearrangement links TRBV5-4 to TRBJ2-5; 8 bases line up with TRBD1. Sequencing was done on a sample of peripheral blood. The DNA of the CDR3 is TGTGCCAGCAGTTTCGACAGGGGAGGAGAGACCCAGTACTTC. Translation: CASSFDRGGETQYF.